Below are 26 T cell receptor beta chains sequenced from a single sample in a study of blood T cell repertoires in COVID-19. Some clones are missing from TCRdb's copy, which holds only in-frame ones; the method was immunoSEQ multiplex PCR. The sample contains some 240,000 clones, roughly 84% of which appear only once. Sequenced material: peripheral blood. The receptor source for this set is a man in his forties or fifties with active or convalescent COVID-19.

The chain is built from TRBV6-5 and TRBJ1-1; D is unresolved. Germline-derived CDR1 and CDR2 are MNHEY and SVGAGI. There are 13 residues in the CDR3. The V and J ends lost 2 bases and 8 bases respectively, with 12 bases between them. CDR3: CASSYLAGTEAFF. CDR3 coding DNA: TGTGCCAGCAGTTACCTAGCGGGTACAGAAGCTTTCTTT.

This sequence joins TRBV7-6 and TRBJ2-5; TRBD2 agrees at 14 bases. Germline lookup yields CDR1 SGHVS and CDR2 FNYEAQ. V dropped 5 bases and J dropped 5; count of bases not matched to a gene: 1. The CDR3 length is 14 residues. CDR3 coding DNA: TGTGCCAGCAGCCGACTAGCGGGGGGGGAGACCCAGTACTTC. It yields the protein CASSRLAGGETQYF.

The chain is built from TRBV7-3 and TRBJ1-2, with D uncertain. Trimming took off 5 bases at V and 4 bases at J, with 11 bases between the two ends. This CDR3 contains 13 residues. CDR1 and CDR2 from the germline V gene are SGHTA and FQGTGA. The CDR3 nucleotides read TGTGCCAGCAGCCCCGGCCGGGGCTATGGCTACACCTTC. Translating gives CASSPGRGYGYTF.

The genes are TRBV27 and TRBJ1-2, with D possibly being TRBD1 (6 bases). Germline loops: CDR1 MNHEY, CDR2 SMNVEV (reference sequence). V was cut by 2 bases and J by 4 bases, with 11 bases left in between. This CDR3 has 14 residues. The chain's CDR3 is CASSLRGAGYGYTF. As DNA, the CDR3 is TGTGCCAGCAGTTTACGGGGGGCAGGCTATGGCTACACCTTC.

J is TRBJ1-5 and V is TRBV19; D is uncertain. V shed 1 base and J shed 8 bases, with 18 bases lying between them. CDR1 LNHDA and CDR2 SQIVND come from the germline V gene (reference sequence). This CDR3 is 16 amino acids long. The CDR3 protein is CASSIGVLAEIEPQHF. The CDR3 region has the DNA TGTGCCAGTAGTATAGGAGTCTTGGCGGAGATTGAGCCCCAGCATTTT. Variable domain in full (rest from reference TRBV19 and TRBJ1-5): DGGITQSPKYLFRKEGQNVTLSCEQNLNHDAMYWYRQDPGQGLRLIYYSQIVNDFQKGDIAEGYSVSREKKESFPLTVTSAQKNPTAFYLCASSIGVLAEIEPQHFGDGTRLSIL.

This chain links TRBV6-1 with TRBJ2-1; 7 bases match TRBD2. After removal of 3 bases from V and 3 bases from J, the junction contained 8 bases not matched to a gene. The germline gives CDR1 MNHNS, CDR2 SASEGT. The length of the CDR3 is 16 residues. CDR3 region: CASSEERWEGYNEQFF. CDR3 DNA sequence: TGTGCCAGCAGTGAGGAGAGGTGGGAGGGCTACAATGAGCAGTTCTTC.

This CDR3 is CASSPALRGYGYTF. The CDR3 coding sequence is TGTGCCAGTAGTCCAGCGCTCCGTGGCTATGGCTACACCTTC. J is TRBJ1-2 and V is TRBV19, with D unclear. Per germline, CDR1 LNHDA and CDR2 SQIVND (reference sequence). Trimming left V 5 bases short and J 4 bases short, with 14 bases between. The CDR3 is made up of 14 amino acids.

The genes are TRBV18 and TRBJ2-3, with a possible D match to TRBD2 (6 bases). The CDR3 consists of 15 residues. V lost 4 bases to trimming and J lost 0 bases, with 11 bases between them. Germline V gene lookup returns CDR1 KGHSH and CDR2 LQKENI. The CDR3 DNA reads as TGTGCCAGCTCACTATTGCGGGGAAGCACAGATACGCAGTATTTT. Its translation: CASSLLRGSTDTQYF.

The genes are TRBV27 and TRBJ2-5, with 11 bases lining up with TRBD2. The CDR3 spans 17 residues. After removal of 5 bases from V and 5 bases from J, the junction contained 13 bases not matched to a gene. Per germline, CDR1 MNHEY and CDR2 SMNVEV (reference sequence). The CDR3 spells CASSRLAGGPDRETQYF. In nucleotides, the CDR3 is TGTGCCAGCAGTCGCCTAGCGGGGGGCCCGGACCGGGAGACCCAGTACTTC.

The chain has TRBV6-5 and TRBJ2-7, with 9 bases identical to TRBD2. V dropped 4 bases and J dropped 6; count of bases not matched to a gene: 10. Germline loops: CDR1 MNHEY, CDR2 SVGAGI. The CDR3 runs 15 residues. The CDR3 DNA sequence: TGTGCCAGCAGTTCCCCATGGCTAGCGGGACGCGAGCAGTACTTC. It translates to CASSSPWLAGREQYF.

The CDR3: CASSLGQTYEQYF. The CDR3, as DNA: TGTGCCAGCAGCCTCGGACAGACCTACGAGCAGTACTTC. The chain uses TRBV11-2 and TRBJ2-7, with D possibly being TRBD1 (6 bases). Germline V CDR1 and CDR2: SGHAT, FQNNGV. The CDR3 is 13 amino acids. Deletions cut 5 bases from V and 2 bases from J, with 10 bases between.

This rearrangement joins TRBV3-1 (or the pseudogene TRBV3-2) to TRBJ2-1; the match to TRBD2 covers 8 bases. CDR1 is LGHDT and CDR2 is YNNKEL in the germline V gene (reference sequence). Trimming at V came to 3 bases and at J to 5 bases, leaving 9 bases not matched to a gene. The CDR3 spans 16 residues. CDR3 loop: CASSHRGTSGNNEQFF. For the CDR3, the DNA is TGTGCCAGCAGCCACCGGGGAACTAGCGGTAACAATGAGCAGTTCTTC.

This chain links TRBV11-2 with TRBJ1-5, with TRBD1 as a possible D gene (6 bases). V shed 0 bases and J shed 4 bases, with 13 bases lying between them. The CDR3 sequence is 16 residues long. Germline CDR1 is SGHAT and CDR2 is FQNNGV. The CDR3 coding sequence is TGTGCCAGCAGCTTAGATTTTGCAGGGGTAAATCAGCCCCAGCATTTT. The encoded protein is CASSLDFAGVNQPQHF.

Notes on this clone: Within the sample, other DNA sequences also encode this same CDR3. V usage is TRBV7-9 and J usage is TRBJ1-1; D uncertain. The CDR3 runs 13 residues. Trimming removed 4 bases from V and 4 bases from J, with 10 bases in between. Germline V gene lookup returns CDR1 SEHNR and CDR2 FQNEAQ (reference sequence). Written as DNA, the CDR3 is TGTGCCAGCAGCTCCACCACGGGCACTGAAGCTTTCTTT. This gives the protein CASSSTTGTEAFF.

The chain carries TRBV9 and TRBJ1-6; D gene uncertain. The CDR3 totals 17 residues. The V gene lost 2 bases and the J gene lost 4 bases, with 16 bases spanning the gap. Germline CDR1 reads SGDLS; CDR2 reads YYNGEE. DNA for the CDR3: TGTGCCAGCAGCGTCCGGGGAGAAGAGGCATATAATTCACCCCTCCACTTT. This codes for CASSVRGEEAYNSPLHF.

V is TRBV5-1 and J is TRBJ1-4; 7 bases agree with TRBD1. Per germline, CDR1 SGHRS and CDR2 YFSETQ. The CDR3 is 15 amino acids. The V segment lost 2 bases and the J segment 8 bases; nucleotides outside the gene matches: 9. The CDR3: CASSFWTGTGEKLFF. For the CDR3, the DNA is TGCGCCAGCAGCTTTTGGACAGGTACAGGGGAAAAACTGTTTTTT. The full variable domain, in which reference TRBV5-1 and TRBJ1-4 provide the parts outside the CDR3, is KAGVTQTPRYLIKTRGQQVTLSCSPISGHRSVSWYQQTPGQGLQFLFEYFSETQRNKGNFPGRFSGRQFSNSRSEMNVSTLELGDSALYLCASSFWTGTGEKLFFGSGTQLSVL.

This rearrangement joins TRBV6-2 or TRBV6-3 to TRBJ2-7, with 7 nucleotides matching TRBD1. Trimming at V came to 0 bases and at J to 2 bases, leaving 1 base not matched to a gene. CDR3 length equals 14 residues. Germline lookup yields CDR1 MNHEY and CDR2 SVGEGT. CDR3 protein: CASSYSDRTYEQYV. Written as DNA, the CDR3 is TGTGCCAGCAGTTACTCGGACAGGACCTACGAGCAGTACGTC.

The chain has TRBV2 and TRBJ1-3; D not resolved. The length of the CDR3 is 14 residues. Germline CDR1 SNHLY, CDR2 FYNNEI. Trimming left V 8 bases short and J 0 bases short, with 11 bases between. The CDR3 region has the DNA TGTGCCAGCCCCAAAGAGATCTCTGGAAACACCATATATTTT. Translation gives CASPKEISGNTIYF. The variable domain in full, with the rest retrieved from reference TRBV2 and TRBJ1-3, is EPEVTQTPSHQVTQMGQEVILRCVPISNHLYFYWYRQILGQKVEFLVSFYNNEISEKSEIFDDQFSVERPDGSNFTLKIRSTKLEDSAMYFCASPKEISGNTIYFGEGSWLTVV.

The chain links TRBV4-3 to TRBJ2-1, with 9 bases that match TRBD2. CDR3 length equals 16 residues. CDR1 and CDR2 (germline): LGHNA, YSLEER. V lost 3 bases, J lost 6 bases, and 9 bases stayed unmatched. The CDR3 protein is CASSQPTSGDPNEQFF. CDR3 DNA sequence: TGCGCCAGCAGCCAGCCGACTAGCGGAGACCCCAATGAGCAGTTCTTC.

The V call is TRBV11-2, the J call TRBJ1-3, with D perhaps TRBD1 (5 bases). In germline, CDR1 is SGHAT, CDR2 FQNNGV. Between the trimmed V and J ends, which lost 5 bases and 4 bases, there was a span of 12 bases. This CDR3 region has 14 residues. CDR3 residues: CASSQEGVGNTIYF. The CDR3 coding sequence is TGTGCCAGCAGCCAAGAAGGGGTAGGAAACACCATATATTTT.

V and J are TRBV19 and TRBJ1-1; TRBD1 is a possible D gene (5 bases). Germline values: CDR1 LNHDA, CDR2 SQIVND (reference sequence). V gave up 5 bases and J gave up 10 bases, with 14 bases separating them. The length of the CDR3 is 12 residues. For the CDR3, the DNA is TGTGCCAGTAGTTCAGGGCCCCAGGGAGCTTTCTTT. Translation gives CASSSGPQGAFF.

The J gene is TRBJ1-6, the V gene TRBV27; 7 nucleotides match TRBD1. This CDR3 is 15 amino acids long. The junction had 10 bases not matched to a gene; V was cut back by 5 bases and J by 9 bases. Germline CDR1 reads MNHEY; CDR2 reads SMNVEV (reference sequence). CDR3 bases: TGTGCCAGCAGTCCAGGAAAAACAGGGGTTTCACCCCTCCACTTT. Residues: CASSPGKTGVSPLHF.

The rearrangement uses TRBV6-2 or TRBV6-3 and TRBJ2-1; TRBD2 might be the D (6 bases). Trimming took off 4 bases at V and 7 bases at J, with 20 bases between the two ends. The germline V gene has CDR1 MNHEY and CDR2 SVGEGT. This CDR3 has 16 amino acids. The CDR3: CASSSLFGGGRNEQFF. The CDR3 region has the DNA TGTGCCAGCAGTTCCCTTTTCGGTGGGGGGAGGAATGAGCAGTTCTTC.

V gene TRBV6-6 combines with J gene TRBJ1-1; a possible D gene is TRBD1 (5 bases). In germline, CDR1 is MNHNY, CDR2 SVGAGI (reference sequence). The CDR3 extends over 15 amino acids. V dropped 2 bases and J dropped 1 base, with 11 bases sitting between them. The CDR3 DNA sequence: TGTGCCAGCAGTTACAGGCGGACATCGAACACTGAAGCTTTCTTT. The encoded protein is CASSYRRTSNTEAFF.

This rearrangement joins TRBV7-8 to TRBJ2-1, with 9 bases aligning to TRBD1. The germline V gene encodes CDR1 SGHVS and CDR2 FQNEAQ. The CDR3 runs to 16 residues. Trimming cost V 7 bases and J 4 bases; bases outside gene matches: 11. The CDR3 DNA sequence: TGTGCCAGCACCTGGGACAGGGAACGCCGATACAATGAGCAGTTCTTC. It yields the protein CASTWDRERRYNEQFF. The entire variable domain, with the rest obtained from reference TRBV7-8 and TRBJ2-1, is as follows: GAGVSQSPRYKVAKRGQDVALRCDPISGHVSLFWYQQALGQGPEFLTYFQNEAQLDKSGLPSDRFFAERPEGSVSTLKIQRTQQEDSAVYLCASTWDRERRYNEQFFGPGTRLTVL.

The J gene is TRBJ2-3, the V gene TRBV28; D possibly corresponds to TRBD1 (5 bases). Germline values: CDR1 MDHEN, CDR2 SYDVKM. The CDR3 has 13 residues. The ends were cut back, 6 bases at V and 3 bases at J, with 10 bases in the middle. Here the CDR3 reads CASRWGSTDTQYF. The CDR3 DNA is TGTGCCAGCAGGTGGGGCTCGACAGATACGCAGTATTTT.